This T cell receptor beta chain was identified in a study of a mutant IDH1 vaccine in newly diagnosed glioma. Turning to the study itself: Investigators started vaccination 4-6 weeks after radiotherapy alone, or with temozolomide cycles. Antecedent treatment encompassed radiotherapy, temozolomide, or their combination; the majority received both.

Study results and limitations: Shifts in the top peripheral T cell clonotypes seemed unrelated to pseudoprogression.

The repertoire was sequenced with immunoSEQ multiplex PCR; TCRdb's copy has only in-frame clones and lacks some. The sample lists some 42,000 clones; roughly 80% were seen once. The length of the CDR3 is 15 residues. Germline CDR1 MGHRA, CDR2 YSYEKL. The V and J ends lost 4 bases and 4 bases, in that order; junction bases with no gene match: 6. Regarding time point: week 35, safety follow-up. One vaccine dose held 300 ug of mutant IDH1 20-mer peptide and came with topical imiquimod. Eight vaccinations reached patients in weeks 1, 3, 5, 7, 11, 15, 19 and 23. Concerning this clone itself: The antigen is unknown.

This chain links TRBV4-1 with TRBJ2-2, with 7 positions matching TRBD1. The TCR comes from a woman in her 50s with glioma. Specimen: PBMCs, collected from a glioma patient whose treatment included an IDH1 peptide vaccine. DNA of the CDR3: TGCGCCAGCAGCCCACTGCCAGGGGGCACCGGGGAGCTGTTTTTT. Its protein product is CASSPLPGGTGELFF.